This T cell receptor (beta chain) was recovered during a study of CXCR3-negative and CXCR3-positive naive CD8 T cells. Findings and limits, study-wide: Naive subsets did not differ in surface CD5, and TRB CDR3 properties served to infer TCR strength. Researchers reported similar TRBV-TRBJ usage in naive CXCR3-negative and CXCR3-positive cells, though memory differed.

Germline-derived CDR1 and CDR2 are SQVTM and ANQGSEA. CDR3 length: 11 residues. A CD45RO-CCR7+CD27+CD95- profile was what naive CD8+ T cells displayed. Each TRB cDNA library was prepared by 5' RACE (with UMI labels). TCRdb re-called the 5' RACE reads; every CDR3 protein appears as one record, without DNA. Its table lists 100,000 to 150,000 distinct CDR3 sequences. Points on this clonotype: Its antigen is as yet unknown.

The clonotype was recovered from a human donor in good health. Some clones in this sample may be carry-over from other donors' samples. Sequencing was carried out using naive CXCR3- CD8+ T cells from blood. Noted subset: CD45RO-CCR7+CD27+CD95- naive CD8+ T cells lacking CXCR3 (TNR3-). The chain employs TRBV29-1 and TRBJ2-2; checking the TCRdb D call of TRBD2 is not possible without DNA. CDR3 protein: CQAGSAGELFF.